This T cell receptor beta chain came from a study of T cells in Graves' hyperthyroidism and ophthalmopathy. Overall study results and limits: In blood, most of the thyroid clonotypes expanded above 0.001 were also present.

This clonotype was recorded many times. Its antigen remains unknown. Using RNA transcripts as the source, TCR beta CDR3 regions were amplified. First-round RT-PCR targeting the TCR CDR3 was performed with the HTBI primer set. TCRdb re-called the multiplex PCR reads with MiXCR, one entry per CDR3 protein. Here the sample spans around 520,000 distinct CDR3 sequences, roughly an eighth being singletons. The CDR3 is 15 amino acids. Germline V gives CDR1 MNHEY, CDR2 SVGEGT. J was trimmed by 8 bases and V by 5 bases; bases with no gene match: 8. This chain uses TRBV6-2 or TRBV6-3 with TRBJ2-2; 10 positions agree with TRBD1. The sequence was collected from a woman aged 18-30 years with Graves' hyperthyroidism. What was sequenced was blood. The CDR3 DNA sequence: TGTGCCAGCAGTCGGGACAGGGGAATGGCAGGGGAGCTGTTTTTT. Its protein is CASSRDRGMAGELFF.